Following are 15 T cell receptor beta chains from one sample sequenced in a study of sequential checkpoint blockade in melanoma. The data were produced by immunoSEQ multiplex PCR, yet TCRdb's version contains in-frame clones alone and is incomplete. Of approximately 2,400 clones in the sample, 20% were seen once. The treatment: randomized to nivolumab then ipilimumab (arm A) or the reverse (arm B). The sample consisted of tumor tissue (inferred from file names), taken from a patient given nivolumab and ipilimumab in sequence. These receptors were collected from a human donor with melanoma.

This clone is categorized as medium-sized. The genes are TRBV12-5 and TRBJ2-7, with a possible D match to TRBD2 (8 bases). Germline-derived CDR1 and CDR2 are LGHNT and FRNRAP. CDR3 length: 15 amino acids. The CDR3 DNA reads TGTGCCAGCAAACGGGAGGGACAGCCCTCCTACGAGCAGTACTTC. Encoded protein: CASKREGQPSYEQYF.

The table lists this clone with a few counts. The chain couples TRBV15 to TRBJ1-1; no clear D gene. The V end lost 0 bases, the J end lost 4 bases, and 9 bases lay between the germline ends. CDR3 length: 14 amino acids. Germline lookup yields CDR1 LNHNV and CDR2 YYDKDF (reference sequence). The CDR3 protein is CATSREEKSTEAFF. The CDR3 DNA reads TGTGCCACCAGCAGAGAAGAGAAGAGCACTGAAGCTTTCTTT. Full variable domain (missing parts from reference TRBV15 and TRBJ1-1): DAMVIQNPRYQVTQFGKPVTLSCSQTLNHNVMYWYQQKSSQAPKLLFHYYDKDFNNEADTPDNFQSRRPNTSFCFLDIRSPGLGDTAMYLCATSREEKSTEAFFGQGTRLTVV.

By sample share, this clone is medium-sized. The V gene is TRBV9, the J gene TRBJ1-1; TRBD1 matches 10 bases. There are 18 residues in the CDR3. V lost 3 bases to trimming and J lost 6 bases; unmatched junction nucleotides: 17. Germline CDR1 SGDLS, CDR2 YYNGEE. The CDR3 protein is CASSATGQGFGSSAEAFF. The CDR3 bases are TGTGCCAGCAGCGCAACGGGACAGGGGTTTGGGAGTTCGGCTGAAGCTTTCTTT.

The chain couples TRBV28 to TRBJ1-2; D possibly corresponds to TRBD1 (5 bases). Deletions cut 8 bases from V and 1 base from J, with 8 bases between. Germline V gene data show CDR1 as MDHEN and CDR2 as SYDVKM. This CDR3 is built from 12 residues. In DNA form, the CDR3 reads TGTGCCAGCGTCGACAGTAACTATGGCTACACCTTC. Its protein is CASVDSNYGYTF.

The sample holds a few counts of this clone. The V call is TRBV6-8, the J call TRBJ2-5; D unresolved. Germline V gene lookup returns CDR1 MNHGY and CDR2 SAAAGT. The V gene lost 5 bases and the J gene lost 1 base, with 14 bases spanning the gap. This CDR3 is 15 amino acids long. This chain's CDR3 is CASSTPSGSQETQYF. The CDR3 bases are TGTGCCAGCAGTACCCCGAGTGGGTCCCAAGAGACCCAGTACTTC.

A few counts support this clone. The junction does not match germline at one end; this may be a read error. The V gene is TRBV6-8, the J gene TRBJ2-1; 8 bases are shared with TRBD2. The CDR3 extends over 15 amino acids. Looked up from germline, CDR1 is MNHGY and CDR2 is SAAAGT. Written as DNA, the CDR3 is TGTGCCAGCAGTGACTCGAGCGGGAGAGGGGATGAGCAGTTCTTC. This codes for CASSDSSGRGDEQFF.

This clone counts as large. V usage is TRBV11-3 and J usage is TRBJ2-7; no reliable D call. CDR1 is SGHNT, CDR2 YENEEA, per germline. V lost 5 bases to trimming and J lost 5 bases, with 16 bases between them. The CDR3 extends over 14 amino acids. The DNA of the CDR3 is TGTGCCAGCAGCCCTCGGCTGTCCAGGAACGAGCAGTACTTC. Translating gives CASSPRLSRNEQYF.

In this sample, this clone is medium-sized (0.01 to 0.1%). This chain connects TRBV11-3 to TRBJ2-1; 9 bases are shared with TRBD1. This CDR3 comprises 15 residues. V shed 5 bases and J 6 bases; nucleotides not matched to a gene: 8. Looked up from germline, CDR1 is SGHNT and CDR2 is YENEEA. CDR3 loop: CASSNDRTGVNEQFF. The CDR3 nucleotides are TGTGCCAGCAGCAACGACAGGACAGGGGTCAATGAGCAGTTCTTC.

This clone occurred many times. The CDR3 spells CASSEAPPPGVLTF. The CDR3 DNA follows: TGTGCCAGCAGTGAAGCGCCACCGCCCGGCGTCCTGACTTTC. The gene calls are TRBV9 and TRBJ2-6; D is uncertain. With 5 bases removed from V and 12 bases from J, the gap between germline ends came to 18 bases. The CDR3 totals 14 residues. Germline assignment: CDR1 SGDLS and CDR2 YYNGEE. Using reference TRBV9 and TRBJ2-6 for the parts outside the CDR3, the full variable domain is DSGVTQTPKHLITATGQRVTLRCSPRSGDLSVYWYQQSLDQGLQFLIQYYNGEERAKGNILERFSAQQFPDLHSELNLSSLELGDSALYFCASSEAPPPGVLTFGAGSRLTVL.

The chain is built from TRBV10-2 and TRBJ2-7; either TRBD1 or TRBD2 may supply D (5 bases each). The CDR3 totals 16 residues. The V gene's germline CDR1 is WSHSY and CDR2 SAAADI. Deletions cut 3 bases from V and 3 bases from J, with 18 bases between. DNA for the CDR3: TGCGCCAGCAGTGAAAGGGGACGGGCGGCTGACTACGAGCAGTACTTC. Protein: CASSERGRAADYEQYF.

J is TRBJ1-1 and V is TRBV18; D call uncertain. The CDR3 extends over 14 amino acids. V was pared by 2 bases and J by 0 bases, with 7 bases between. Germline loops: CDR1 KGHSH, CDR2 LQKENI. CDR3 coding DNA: TGTGCCAGCTCACCATCGAAACTGAACACTGAAGCTTTCTTT. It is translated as CASSPSKLNTEAFF.

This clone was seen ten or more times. The CDR3 DNA reads as TGTGCCAGCAGCTCACTAGGGGGAGGGTACCAAGAGACCCAGTACTTC. It translates to CASSSLGGGYQETQYF. This chain joins TRBV11-3 and TRBJ2-5; possible D gene TRBD2, 7 bases. The CDR3 runs 16 residues. V was cut by 4 bases and J by 0 bases, with 15 bases left in between. From germline, CDR1 is SGHNT and CDR2 YENEEA.

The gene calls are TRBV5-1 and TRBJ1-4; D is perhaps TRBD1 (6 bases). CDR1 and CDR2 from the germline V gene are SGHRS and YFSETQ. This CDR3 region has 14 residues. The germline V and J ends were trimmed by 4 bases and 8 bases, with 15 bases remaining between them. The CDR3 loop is CASSPNRVGEKLFF. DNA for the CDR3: TGCGCCAGCAGCCCTAACAGGGTTGGCGAAAAACTGTTTTTT.

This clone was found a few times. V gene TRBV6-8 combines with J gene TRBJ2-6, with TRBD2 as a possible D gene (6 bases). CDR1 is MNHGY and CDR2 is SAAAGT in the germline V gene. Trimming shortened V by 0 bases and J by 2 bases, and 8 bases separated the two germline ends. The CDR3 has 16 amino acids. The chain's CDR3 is CASSYSREAGANVLTF. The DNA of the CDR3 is TGTGCCAGCAGTTACTCGAGGGAGGCTGGGGCCAACGTCCTGACTTTC.

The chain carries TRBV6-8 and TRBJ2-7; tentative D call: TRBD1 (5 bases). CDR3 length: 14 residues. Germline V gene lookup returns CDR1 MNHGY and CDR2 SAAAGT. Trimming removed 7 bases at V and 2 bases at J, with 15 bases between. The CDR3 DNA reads TGTGCCAGCATTCCCCCGACAGTCACCTACGAGCAGTACTTC. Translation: CASIPPTVTYEQYF.